This paragraph reports one T cell receptor (beta chain). V was clipped by 1 base and J by 5 bases, with 12 bases between them. The CDR3 spans 14 residues. Germline CDR1 reads SGHNT; CDR2 reads YYREEE (reference sequence). The authors' processing: Estimation of nucleated cell counts relied on the amplification of reference gene primers. TCRdb's copy holds only in-frame clones and misses some; the assay was immunoSEQ multiplex PCR. V and J calls and clone size are given by that table; D and trimming were obtained from the DNA. The sample includes approximately 300,000 clones, about 89% of them seen just once. This entry comes from a study of blood T cell repertoires in COVID-19. Turning to the study itself: Acute and convalescent COVID-19 specimens originated in the United States, Italy and Spain. Nucleic acid was either cDNA or gDNA, and it came from T cells, B-cell-depleted T cells, or PBMCs.

This chain connects TRBV5-4 to TRBJ1-1; tentatively, D is TRBD1 (5 bases). What was sequenced was peripheral blood. The clonotype was recovered from a man younger than 35 who had recovered from COVID-19. CDR3 sequence reads: CASSLRGGGTEAFF. The CDR3 DNA reads as TGTGCCAGCAGCTTGCGCGGGGGTGGGACTGAAGCTTTCTTT. The full variable domain, completed using reference TRBV5-4 and TRBJ1-1, is ETGVTQSPTHLIKTRGQQVTLRCSSQSGHNTVSWYQQALGQGPQFIFQYYREEENGRGNFPPRFSGLQFPNYSSELNVNALELDDSALYLCASSLRGGGTEAFFGQGTRLTVV.